One and the same sample provided the 23 T cell receptor beta chains below, sequenced in a study of blood T cell repertoires in COVID-19. Data came from immunoSEQ multiplex PCR; TCRdb stores just in-frame clones and leaves some out. The table lists about 180,000 clones, about 82% of them singletons. The sample comprised PBMCs or T cells enriched from blood (not recorded which). The receptors derive from a woman aged 25 to 45 who had recovered from COVID-19.

The chain is built from TRBV5-1 and TRBJ1-2; TRBD1 is a possible D gene (6 bases). The V gene lost 3 bases and the J gene lost 8 bases, with 14 bases spanning the gap. Germline assignment: CDR1 SGHRS and CDR2 YFSETQ. This CDR3 spans 13 amino acids. CDR3 bases: TGCGCCAGCAGCTCAGGACAGCTGAGGGGCTACACCTTC. Amino acid sequence: CASSSGQLRGYTF. Complete variable domain (other parts from reference TRBV5-1 and TRBJ1-2): KAGVTQTPRYLIKTRGQQVTLSCSPISGHRSVSWYQQTPGQGLQFLFEYFSETQRNKGNFPGRFSGRQFSNSRSEMNVSTLELGDSALYLCASSSGQLRGYTFGSGTRLTVV.

The sample holds many counts of this clone. The chain employs TRBV3-1 (or the pseudogene TRBV3-2) and TRBJ2-7, with 10 bases that match TRBD1. V gave up 4 bases and J gave up 3 bases; unmatched junction bases: 12. Germline V gives CDR1 LGHDT, CDR2 YNNKEL (reference sequence). CDR3 length: 17 amino acids. The CDR3 sequence is CASSLSSIRDRGYEQYF. CDR3 DNA sequence: TGTGCCAGCAGCCTCAGCTCCATTCGGGACAGGGGCTACGAGCAGTACTTC.

The chain combines TRBV28 with TRBJ1-3, with D tentatively TRBD1 (5 bases). Germline-derived CDR1 and CDR2 are MDHEN and SYDVKM. Trimming shortened V by 3 bases and J by 3 bases, and 12 bases separated the two germline ends. The CDR3 extends over 15 amino acids. The chain's CDR3 is CASSLEGYGGNTIYF. The CDR3 DNA sequence: TGTGCCAGCAGTTTGGAGGGGTACGGTGGAAACACCATATATTTT.

This chain connects TRBV9 to TRBJ1-1; no reliable D call. The germline CDR1 and CDR2 sequences are SGDLS and YYNGEE. CDR3 size: 13 residues. V lost 0 bases and J lost 5, with 8 bases in between. CDR3 region: CASSVDEGTEAFF. CDR3 DNA: TGTGCCAGCAGCGTAGACGAGGGAACTGAAGCTTTCTTT.

The chain joins TRBV28 to TRBJ1-3; D ambiguous. The CDR3 loop spans 11 amino acids. The V and J ends lost 2 bases and 9 bases respectively, with 5 bases between them. In germline, CDR1 is MDHEN, CDR2 SYDVKM. CDR3 DNA: TGTGCCAGCAGTTTAGAGGGCACCATATATTTT. It yields the protein CASSLEGTIYF.

This clone was counted a single time. The genes are TRBV6-6 and TRBJ2-2, with TRBD2 identical over 12 bases. There are 18 residues in the CDR3. Trimming removed 5 bases from V and 3 bases from J; junction bases left unmatched: 10. Germline CDR1 is MNHNY and CDR2 is SVGAGI (reference sequence). Here the CDR3 reads CASSPGTSGRTDTGELFF. In DNA, the CDR3 is TGTGCCAGCAGTCCCGGCACTAGCGGGAGGACGGACACCGGGGAGCTGTTTTTT.

The V call is TRBV15, the J call TRBJ2-5; 8 bases align to TRBD2. Trimming took 2 bases from V and 4 from J; bases not matched to a gene: 6. CDR3 size: 15 residues. CDR1 is LNHNV and CDR2 is YYDKDF in the germline V gene (reference sequence). The CDR3: CATSRQTSGVETQYF. The CDR3 DNA reads as TGTGCCACCAGCAGACAAACTAGCGGTGTAGAGACCCAGTACTTC.

This clone was picked up one time. The chain couples TRBV18 to TRBJ2-7; 7 bases fit TRBD1. CDR1 is KGHSH and CDR2 is LQKENI in the germline V gene. The CDR3 is made up of 13 amino acids. The V gene end was trimmed by 6 bases and the J gene end by 4 bases; junction bases not matched to a gene: 6. The CDR3 loop reads CASSEGTAYEQYF. The CDR3 DNA is TGTGCCAGCTCCGAGGGGACAGCATACGAGCAGTACTTC.

This sequence joins TRBV28 and TRBJ1-5; a weak D match, TRBD1 (5 bases). Trimming pared 6 bases from V and 0 bases from J, leaving 15 bases between. There are 16 residues in the CDR3. Per germline, CDR1 MDHEN and CDR2 SYDVKM. The CDR3 sequence: CASSNKRGYSNQPQHF. The DNA for the CDR3 is TGTGCCAGCAGCAACAAAAGGGGATATAGCAATCAGCCCCAGCATTTT.

The chain employs TRBV15 and TRBJ2-5; D uncertain. In germline, CDR1 is LNHNV, CDR2 YYDKDF (reference sequence). The CDR3 runs to 16 residues. V was trimmed by 0 bases and J by 1 base, leaving 12 bases between them. The CDR3 is CATSRDYRKSQETQYF. In DNA, the CDR3 is TGTGCCACCAGCAGAGATTACCGAAAGAGCCAAGAGACCCAGTACTTC.

This clone turned up a few times. The chain combines TRBV6-2 or TRBV6-3 with TRBJ2-3; D is unresolved. The V end was cut by 6 bases, the J end by 2 bases, with 6 bases between. Germline CDR1 and CDR2: MNHEY and SVGEGT. The CDR3 has 12 residues. CDR3 DNA sequence: TGTGCCAGCAGCCTCCTCACAGATACGCAGTATTTT. It encodes CASSLLTDTQYF.

This CDR3 is CASSEQVSSYEQYF. The CDR3 DNA reads TGTGCCAGTAGTGAACAGGTCAGCTCCTACGAGCAGTACTTC. J is TRBJ2-7 and V is TRBV19, with TRBD1 as a possible D gene (5 bases). This CDR3 is built from 14 residues. CDR1 LNHDA and CDR2 SQIVND come from the germline V gene (reference sequence). The germline V and J ends were trimmed by 5 bases and 0 bases, with 11 bases remaining between them.

In its sample, this clone was seen once. The chain is built from TRBV9 and TRBJ1-1, with 8 bases that match TRBD1. CDR3 length equals 13 residues. The V and J ends lost 3 bases and 4 bases, in that order; junction bases with no gene match: 2. The germline V gene has CDR1 SGDLS and CDR2 YYNGEE. The CDR3 is CASSDTGGTEAFF. DNA of the CDR3: TGTGCCAGCAGCGACACAGGGGGCACTGAAGCTTTCTTT.

The rearrangement joins TRBV19 to TRBJ2-1; a possible D gene is TRBD2 (5 bases). Germline V gene lookup returns CDR1 LNHDA and CDR2 SQIVND (reference sequence). Trimming stripped 4 bases from V and 7 bases from J, with 17 bases between. The CDR3 is 15 amino acids. Written as DNA, the CDR3 is TGTGCCAGTAGTAGAGGAGCGGAAACCTCGAATGAGCAGTTCTTC. This translates into CASSRGAETSNEQFF. Together with reference TRBV19 and TRBJ2-1, the CDR3 gives the full variable domain: DGGITQSPKYLFRKEGQNVTLSCEQNLNHDAMYWYRQDPGQGLRLIYYSQIVNDFQKGDIAEGYSVSREKKESFPLTVTSAQKNPTAFYLCASSRGAETSNEQFFGPGTRLTVL.

This clone was counted a single time. The J gene is TRBJ1-1, the V gene TRBV6-5; no reliable D call. V was clipped by 7 bases and J by 1 base, with 7 bases between them. Germline V gene lookup returns CDR1 MNHEY and CDR2 SVGAGI. CDR3 size: 12 residues. CDR3 sequence: CASILGNTEAFF. CDR3 nucleotide sequence: TGTGCCAGCATCCTAGGGAACACTGAAGCTTTCTTT.

The rearrangement uses TRBV7-7 and TRBJ1-4; 8 nucleotides align to TRBD1. V lost 2 bases and J lost 6; bases outside the gene matches: 5. Germline values: CDR1 SSHAT, CDR2 FNYEAQ (reference sequence). This CDR3 comprises 15 residues. DNA of the CDR3: TGTGCCAGCAGCTTACGGACAGGGCGTTATGAAAAACTGTTTTTT. It yields the protein CASSLRTGRYEKLFF.

The chain combines TRBV2 with TRBJ1-4; possible D gene TRBD1, 5 bases. Germline CDR1 SNHLY, CDR2 FYNNEI. The CDR3 is 14 amino acids. The V end was cut by 11 bases, the J end by 6 bases, with 19 bases between. CDR3 in DNA: TGTGCCTCCACCGAAGGGGCCTGGGATGAAAAACTGTTTTTT. Translating it yields CASTEGAWDEKLFF. Looking up the rest from reference TRBV2 and TRBJ1-4 gives the full variable domain: EPEVTQTPSHQVTQMGQEVILRCVPISNHLYFYWYRQILGQKVEFLVSFYNNEISEKSEIFDDQFSVERPDGSNFTLKIRSTKLEDSAMYFCASTEGAWDEKLFFGSGTQLSVL.

The rearrangement joins TRBV2 to TRBJ2-7; 8 positions match TRBD2. The CDR3 is made up of 14 amino acids. The V and J ends lost 1 base and 5 bases, in that order; junction bases with no gene match: 4. Germline V gene data show CDR1 as SNHLY and CDR2 as FYNNEI. The CDR3, as DNA: TGTGCCAGCAGTGAAGTTACGGGAGGGGACGAGCAGTACTTC. As protein: CASSEVTGGDEQYF.

The gene calls are TRBV29-1 and TRBJ2-7, with D possibly TRBD1 on 5 matching bases. The CDR3 runs 14 residues. V dropped 4 bases and J dropped 0 bases, with 13 bases sitting between them. Germline V gives CDR1 SQVTM, CDR2 ANQGSEA. As DNA, the CDR3 is TGCAGCGTTGCTCAGGGAACTGGCTCCTACGAGCAGTACTTC. This encodes CSVAQGTGSYEQYF.

The chain employs TRBV5-8 and TRBJ1-1; 8 positions agree with TRBD1. J lost 5 bases, V lost 2 bases, and 8 bases had no gene match. From germline, CDR1 is SGHTS and CDR2 YDEGEE. The CDR3 is made up of 15 amino acids. The chain's CDR3 is CASSLADRERTEAFF. The DNA of the CDR3 is TGTGCCAGCAGCTTAGCGGACAGGGAAAGAACTGAAGCTTTCTTT.

This clone was found a few times. CDR3 protein: CASSPRDREGYTF. DNA of the CDR3: TGTGCCAGCTCACCACGGGACAGGGAAGGCTACACCTTC. This chain joins TRBV18 and TRBJ1-2, with 9 bases that match TRBD1. The germline CDR1 and CDR2 sequences are KGHSH and LQKENI. The CDR3 totals 13 residues. With V trimmed by 1 base and J by 8 bases, 2 bases remained unmatched.

The rearrangement links TRBV18 to TRBJ1-5, with 7 nucleotides matching TRBD1. The germline V gene has CDR1 KGHSH and CDR2 LQKENI. With 5 bases clipped from V and 5 bases from J, the junction kept 6 bases outside the gene matches. The length of the CDR3 is 14 residues. CDR3 DNA: TGTGCCAGCTCAGCGACAGGGTCGGATCAGCCCCAGCATTTT. Protein sequence: CASSATGSDQPQHF.

This clone occurred once. The V call is TRBV3-1 (or the pseudogene TRBV3-2), the J call TRBJ2-7; D remains ambiguous. Trimming removed 2 bases from V and 4 bases from J, with 6 bases in between. Per the germline V gene, CDR1 is LGHDT and CDR2 is YNNKEL (reference sequence). The CDR3 has 12 residues. The CDR3 loop is CASSQSRYEQYF. CDR3 bases: TGTGCCAGCAGCCAATCGCGTTACGAGCAGTACTTC.